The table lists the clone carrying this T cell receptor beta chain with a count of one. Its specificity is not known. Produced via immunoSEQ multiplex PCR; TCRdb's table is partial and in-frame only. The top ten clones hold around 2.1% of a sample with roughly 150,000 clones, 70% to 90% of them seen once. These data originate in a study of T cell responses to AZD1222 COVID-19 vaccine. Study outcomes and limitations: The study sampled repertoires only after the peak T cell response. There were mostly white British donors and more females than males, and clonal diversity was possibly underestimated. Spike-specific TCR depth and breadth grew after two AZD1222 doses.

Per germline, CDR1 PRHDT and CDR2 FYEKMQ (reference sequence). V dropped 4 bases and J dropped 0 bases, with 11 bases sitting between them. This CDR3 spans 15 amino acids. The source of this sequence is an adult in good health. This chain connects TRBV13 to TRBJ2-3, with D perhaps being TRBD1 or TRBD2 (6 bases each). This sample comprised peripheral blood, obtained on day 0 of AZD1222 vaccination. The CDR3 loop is CASSSGGPSTDTQYF. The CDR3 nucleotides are TGTGCCAGCAGCTCCGGGGGCCCTAGCACAGATACGCAGTATTTT.